Listed below are T cell receptor beta chains from one sample, sequenced in a study of T cell responses to AZD1222 COVID-19 vaccine. TCRdb's table, derived via immunoSEQ multiplex PCR, lists solely in-frame clones and lacks some. The table includes about 140,000 clones, 84% detected once. Specimen: peripheral blood, collected on day 0 of AZD1222 vaccination. These TCRs come from an adult in good health. Each CDR3 is given with its conserved first and last residue. The D gene is left open where the match is weak. Only some rows state a clone size, as once, few, many or a class for expanded clones.

clone size	D gene	V gene	J gene	CDR3 protein	CDR3 DNA
.	.	TRBV5-1	TRBJ1-1	CASSWNTGPGSEAFF	TGCGCCAGCAGCTGGAATACAGGGCCCGGGTCTGAAGCTTTCTTT
.	TRBD1	TRBV11-3	TRBJ2-2	CASSSTGGAPGELFF	TGTGCCAGCAGTTCTACAGGGGGCGCGCCCGGGGAGCTGTTTTTT
.	.	TRBV5-1	TRBJ1-3	CASSLAGGSGNTIYF	TGCGCCAGCAGCTTGGCCGGGGGTTCAGGAAACACCATATATTTT
.	TRBD1	TRBV10-3	TRBJ1-5	CAISESGGGQPQHF	TGTGCCATCAGTGAGTCAGGGGGCGGTCAGCCCCAGCATTTT
.	TRBD2	TRBV3-1/TRBV3-2	TRBJ2-3	CASSQVRGGLADTQYF	TGTGCCAGCAGCCAAGTGCGGGGGGGCCTCGCAGATACGCAGTATTTT
.	TRBD1	TRBV28	TRBJ1-1	CASTLPGQGSTEAFF	TGTGCCAGCACATTACCGGGACAGGGAAGCACTGAAGCTTTCTTT
.	.	TRBV28	TRBJ1-5	CASSYLQPQHF	TGTGCCAGCAGTTATCTTCAGCCCCAGCATTTT
.	.	TRBV3-1/TRBV3-2	TRBJ2-6	CASSQTGGAGANVLTF	TGTGCCAGCAGCCAAACCGGGGGAGCTGGGGCCAACGTCCTGACTTTC
once	.	TRBV7-3	TRBJ2-5	CASSLGGRGQETQYF	TGTGCCAGCAGCTTAGGGGGGAGAGGGCAAGAGACCCAGTACTTC
.	.	TRBV27	TRBJ2-6	CASKGTSSGANVLTF	TGTGCCAGTAAAGGGACCTCCTCTGGGGCCAACGTCCTGACTTTC
once	.	TRBV15	TRBJ1-5	CATSRELTQPQHF	TGTGCCACCAGCAGGGAATTGACTCAGCCCCAGCATTTT
.	.	TRBV4-1	TRBJ1-4	CASSQPDKANEKLFF	TGCGCCAGCAGCCAGCCAGATAAAGCTAATGAAAAACTGTTTTTT
.	.	TRBV9	TRBJ2-1	CASSVRNRAAYNEQFF	TGTGCCAGCAGCGTGAGGAATAGGGCCGCGTACAATGAGCAGTTCTTC
.	TRBD1	TRBV5-6	TRBJ1-5	CASSKFGTGLLDQPQHF	TGTGCCAGCAGCAAATTTGGGACAGGGTTATTGGATCAGCCCCAGCATTTT